Below, one T cell receptor (beta chain) is given with its context. There is no known antigen for this receptor. No much larger clone is present one base from it, and per-base qualities are unavailable. These data come from a study of cytomegalovirus exposure and HLA in healthy donors (dated by TCRdb to the late 2010s). The study in broad terms: An earlier analysis of 587 of the donors reported about 260 Gb of sequence data and 100 million to 120 million unique TCR beta sequences obtained from around 170 million T cells. Class I and class II HLA loci were covered by the typing at four-digit resolution. The later analysis used no new phenotypic data to find candidate immune exposures, relying instead on TCR beta sequences and their occurrence across donors. To predict cytomegalovirus infection status, the study brought together high-throughput TCR immunosequencing, statistical association of individual TCRs with disease status, and machine learning. In a later analysis, previously published TCR beta repertoires from hundreds of donors were re-analyzed and high-resolution HLA genotyping was added so that TCR occurrence patterns could be studied. Five DR-DQ haplotypes were treated as single units for association and clustering because of strong linkage in the cohort. The study aimed to test whether signatures of past pathogen exposure could be identified by cataloging public T cell receptors. Donor age, sex, ethnicity and CMV serostatus were collected together with the repertoire data. Among the roughly 390 genotyped donors, approximately 81% belonged to the genetic ancestry cluster associated with self-reported Caucasian donors. An early release that covered about 600 HLA-typed donors contained approximately 300 gigabases of sequencing data and 70 million to 100 million unique TCR sequences. Among some 400 genotyped donors of the cohort, an average of approximately 220,000 unique TCR beta nucleotide sequences was sequenced per donor, of which 15% to 20% were non-productive. The T cell repertoires of 700 or so subjects were profiled by immunosequencing and related to cytomegalovirus serostatus. An earlier analysis of some 600 of the donors applied high-throughput TCR beta sequencing to assess whether each TCR beta V gene segment acted as functional or pseudogenic. Typing coverage differed by locus: A, B, C, DRB1 and DQB1 were typed in about 620-630 donors, DQA1 in roughly 500, DPA1 in some 570, and DPB1 in around 490. Every repertoire in the discovery cohort had been generated on one and the same sequencing platform. In a later genetic analysis, genome-wide SNP genotypes for 398 of the 666 donors were used, and that subset was treated as a discovery cohort. Along with the approximately 700-subject first cohort, a separate validation cohort of over a hundred different subjects was used.

The cohort comprised around 700 healthy bone marrow donors. All cohort members were sampled while nominally healthy, although unrecorded immune exposures were likely present. The donor was CMV seronegative and was included in the group of 352 seronegative cohort members. A peripheral blood sample was collected from each donor, and TCR beta sequencing was performed on peripheral blood mononuclear cells. Genomic DNA extraction from the blood cell samples was performed with the Qiagen DNeasy Blood Extraction Kit. The study at large found these results: An association between a missense DCLRE1C variant and V-gene and J-gene trimming of TCR beta chains was found in a later genetic analysis and replicated in an independent cohort. It was suggested by the authors that the approach could potentially be generalized to other disease states and immunological phenotypes. In an earlier analysis of several hundred of the donors, most TCR beta V segments were observed in productive rearrangements about 87% or about 30% of the time, broadly matching IMGT annotations. A later analysis found that HLA-associated TCR beta chains were more clonally expanded and had lower generation probabilities than equally common non-associated chains. Because counts were too low, 15 to 20 rarely observed V segments, including chromosome 9 orphons, were excluded from the earlier analysis of around 590 of the donors. Strong co-occurrence of HLA alleles, especially DR and DQ, made assigning TCR associations to individual alleles difficult. In both the original and validation cohorts, the classifier was reported to diagnose cytomegalovirus status with high specificity and sensitivity. In a later analysis, the rate of TCR association differed among HLA loci, with DRB1 alleles having the most associated TCRs and HLA-C alleles having the fewest. Most CMV-associated TCR beta chains appeared to be HLA-restricted in a later analysis, and the HLA associations seemed to be driven largely by CMV exposure. The presence/absence analyses assumed that sequencing depth was roughly uniform across donors, and that assumption may not be true. A further reported finding was that TCR beta sequences accurately predicted the HLA-A and HLA-B alleles for most subjects in the first cohort. For the cohort, immune exposure information was limited to CMV serostatus. Most TCR sequences were observed very rarely across donors, whereas some public TCRs were present in many individuals. In a later genetic analysis, fewer N-insertions in productive TCRs were reported among donors in an Asian-associated ancestry cluster than the approximately 630-donor mean. A total of about 180 TCR beta chains were listed by the study as associated with cytomegalovirus. A group of highly shared sequence variants was considered likely to be a technical artifact of the sequencing pipeline. Correlated functional status among segregating V segments might reflect linkage disequilibrium, but an unknown experimental factor could not be ruled out. The cohort was sequenced for TCR beta chains only, and without alpha or paired-chain data the features that could be detected were limited. Several of the top co-occurrence clusters appeared to be linked to parvovirus B19, influenza, CMV and Epstein-Barr virus, according to a later analysis. At a false discovery rate of 0.05, a later analysis linked around 15,000 TCR beta sequences to specific HLA alleles. A few of the identified cytomegalovirus-associated TCR beta chains were confirmed in vitro to be specific for cytomegalovirus antigens. Because some donors lacked HLA typing at each locus, the association tests relied only on the typed subset. Some IMGT-functional V segments, including TRBV6-2 and TRBV6-3, could not be distinguished by the 87-base-pair reads and were therefore excluded.

Taken from cysteine to phenylalanine, the CDR3 has 16 residues. Here the CDR3 DNA is all that survives: 48 bases in frame from base 1. The junction carries 13 bases between V and J, which are trimmed by 2 bases and 2 bases respectively. The germline V gene encodes CDR1 MNHEY and CDR2 SVGAGI. Libraries came from the immunoSEQ multiplex PCR assay. The multiplex PCR relied on a mix of 60 forward primers for TCR Vbeta segments and 13 reverse primers for TCR Jbeta segments. A multiplex PCR assay on genomic DNA amplified the CDR3 region of rearranged TCR beta genes. The Illumina HiSeq System was used to sequence the amplified TCR beta libraries as 87-base-pair reads. The authors' analysis ran thus. Across the 600 to 700 repertoires, a later analysis counted 80 million or so unique TCR beta chains, roughly 11 million of which were shared by at least two donors. A nearest-neighbor algorithm error-corrected the raw reads and collapsed the reads into unique sequences, merging closely related sequences to remove PCR and sequencing errors. Alignment of CDR3 sequences to IMGT reference sequences was used to assign V, D and J gene segments. For a sequence to be retained, a match of at least six nucleotides to both a V gene segment and a J gene segment was required. Rearrangements were called productive when the CDR3 lacked stop codons and stayed in frame with V and J; all others were non-productive. CDR3 was defined according to IMGT convention as the region running from the second conserved V-encoded cysteine to the conserved J-encoded phenylalanine. The earlier analysis of some 600 of the donors excluded sequences that lacked an unambiguous match to a single V gene segment. An earlier analysis of almost 600 of the donors classified V segments as functional when productive rearrangements were above 56.7% and as segregating when the standard deviation between donors was above 5%. A statistical classification framework was developed to diagnose cytomegalovirus status using the catalog of TCR beta chain sequences. A later analysis assigned V and J genes by comparing TCR nucleotide sequences with IMGT/GENE-DB human TR gene sequences. The TCRdist pipeline was used in a later analysis to assign CDR3 sequences and most-parsimonious VDJ recombination scenarios. In a later analysis, each TCR beta chain was defined by its CDR3 amino acid sequence together with its V-gene family, and reads without a unique V-gene family were excluded. To address suspected cross-contamination and a sequencing artifact, a later analysis removed 592 highly shared, low-generation-probability nucleotide sequences. In a later analysis, a clonal expansion index was calculated for each public chain from normalized within-repertoire ranks of inferred template counts. In a later analysis, generation probabilities were computed using a VDJ recombination model fitted to out-of-frame rearrangements, and the results were checked against IGoR. Hypergeometric tests were used in a later analysis to score TCR-TCR, TCR-HLA and TCR-CMV co-occurrence, with a repertoire-size bias correction applied to the TCR pairs. To estimate false discovery rates, a later analysis permuted the HLA or CMV assignments 20 times. In a later analysis, co-occurring TCRs were grouped using DBSCAN, with TCRdist sequence similarity added in when clustering inside HLA-allele-positive subsets. For co-occurrence clustering, repertoires with fewer than 30,000 or more than 120,000 public chains were excluded, along with roughly five repertoires with anomalous nucleotide sharing. TCRdb re-hosts the immuneACCESS table, in-frame sequences only. Its copies lack some clones; in the studies checked, an unresolved V gene accounts for under half of them, and the cause for the rest is not known. D and trimming come from the DNA, and the V and J calls and clone size come from that table. The sample table contains 90,000 or so clones; only one count was recorded for nearly 80% of them. Of the sample, about 3% falls within the top ten clones.

This TCR derives from a woman in her forties in good health and CMV-seronegative. The chain is encoded by TRBV6-5 joined to TRBJ1-5; the D gene is unclear. Sequenced: PBMCs. The nucleotides are TGTGCCAGCAGTTACAACGCGGGATGGGGCAATCAGCCCCAGCATTTT. This is translated as CASSYNAGWGNQPQHF.